This passage covers 11 T cell receptor beta chains from one sample sequenced in a study of CD8 T cells in Susac syndrome. Random hexamers were used to reverse transcribe an amount of about 0.45 to 1 ug RNA. TCRdb processed the immunoSEQ multiplex PCR reads anew with MiXCR; each CDR3 protein has one entry. The sample holds 120,000 or so distinct CDR3 sequences, 96% seen once. Material: CD4+ T cells from PBMCs. These receptors came from a human donor with Susac syndrome.

This chain joins TRBV29-1 and TRBJ1-5; weak D call: TRBD1 (5 bases). This CDR3 has 13 residues. Trimming cost V 7 bases and J 7 bases, with 17 bases left between them. From germline, CDR1 is SQVTM and CDR2 ANQGSEA. This chain's CDR3 is CSAGDGVKQPQHF. CDR3 nucleotide sequence: TGCAGCGCCGGGGACGGAGTCAAGCAGCCCCAGCATTTT.

The gene calls are TRBV3-1 and TRBJ1-5; D is possibly TRBD1 (5 bases). The CDR3 loop spans 15 amino acids. Per the germline V gene, CDR1 is LGHDT and CDR2 is YNNKEL (reference sequence). The V end was cut by 0 bases, the J end by 7 bases, with 13 bases between. CDR3 nucleotide sequence: TGTGCCAGCAGCCAAGATGGCAGGGTTGACCAGCCCCAGCATTTT. Its translation is CASSQDGRVDQPQHF.

J is TRBJ2-5 and V is TRBV20-1; D ambiguous. The germline V and J ends were trimmed by 5 bases and 4 bases, with 14 bases remaining between them. CDR3 length equals 13 residues. The germline V gene encodes CDR1 DFQATT and CDR2 SNEGSKA (reference sequence). The CDR3 DNA follows: TGCAGTGCTCTCCGTGTGGAAGGAGAGACCCAGTACTTC. It specifies CSALRVEGETQYF.

V is TRBV5-4 and J is TRBJ1-1, with D unresolved. The CDR3 length is 12 residues. V was pared by 9 bases and J by 11 bases, with 20 bases between. In germline, CDR1 is SGHNT, CDR2 YYREEE (reference sequence). The CDR3 spells CANSFPEQAAFF. The CDR3 region has the DNA TGTGCCAACAGTTTTCCGGAGCAGGCGGCTTTCTTT.

The chain combines TRBV5-4 with TRBJ1-1, with D possibly being TRBD1 (6 bases). Germline V CDR1 and CDR2: SGHNT, YYREEE (reference sequence). V shed 4 bases and J shed 6 bases, with 19 bases lying between them. CDR3 size: 15 residues. The CDR3 sequence: CASSDESRGPPEAFF. The CDR3 DNA follows: TGTGCCAGCAGCGATGAGTCCAGGGGACCCCCTGAAGCTTTCTTT.

The chain is built from TRBV7-2 and TRBJ2-1, with 7 bases aligning to TRBD2. CDR3 size: 15 residues. V lost 10 bases and J lost 0; bases outside the gene matches: 9. Germline assignment: CDR1 SGHTA and CDR2 FQGNSA. As DNA, the CDR3 is TGTGCCACTTCCCTAGCGGTTAGCTCCTACAATGAGCAGTTCTTC. Translated, it gives CATSLAVSSYNEQFF.

V usage is TRBV21-1 and J usage is TRBJ2-5; TRBD2, the table's D call, was not compared with the DNA. TRBV21-1 is a pseudogene. The CDR3 is 14 residues long. The CDR3 loop reads CASSKGWAVETQYF. CDR3 nucleotides: TGTGCCAGCAGCAAAGGGTGGGCCGTGGAGACCCAGTACTTC.

V and J are TRBV5-1 and TRBJ1-5; tentative D call: TRBD1 (5 bases). The V gene lost 4 bases and the J gene lost 2 bases, with 16 bases spanning the gap. CDR3 length: 16 amino acids. Looked up from germline, CDR1 is SGHRS and CDR2 is YFSETQ. CDR3: CASSLGEAGGNQPQHF. Written as DNA, the CDR3 is TGCGCCAGCAGCCTGGGGGAGGCCGGGGGCAATCAGCCCCAGCATTTT.

The V gene is TRBV5-1, the J gene TRBJ2-5, with D possibly being TRBD2 (5 bases). The CDR3 is 14 residues long. Germline V gene lookup returns CDR1 SGHRS and CDR2 YFSETQ. Trimming left V 0 bases short and J 1 base short, with 7 bases between. CDR3 nucleotide sequence: TGCGCCAGCAGCTTGGGACTACTCCAAGAGACCCAGTACTTC. The encoded protein is CASSLGLLQETQYF. Combining the CDR3 with reference TRBV5-1 and TRBJ2-5 gives the whole variable domain KAGVTQTPRYLIKTRGQQVTLSCSPISGHRSVSWYQQTPGQGLQFLFEYFSETQRNKGNFPGRFSGRQFSNSRSEMNVSTLELGDSALYLCASSLGLLQETQYFGPGTRLLVL.

This clonotype has just a few counts. V usage is TRBV5-4 and J usage is TRBJ2-5; D is undetermined. The V and J ends lost 4 bases and 5 bases respectively, with 12 bases between them. The CDR3 is 13 amino acids. CDR1 is SGHNT and CDR2 is YYREEE in the germline V gene (reference sequence). The CDR3 nucleotides read TGTGCCAGCAGCCCAAGGGCCCGGGAGACCCAGTACTTC. This translates into CASSPRARETQYF.

The chain links TRBV25-1 to TRBJ1-2, with 8 nucleotides matching TRBD1. There are 15 residues in the CDR3. J was trimmed by 4 bases and V by 4 bases; bases with no gene match: 8. The germline V gene has CDR1 MGHDK and CDR2 SYGVNS. The CDR3 DNA follows: TGTGCCAGCAGTGCAGCAGGGGGCGGAGGCTATGGCTACACCTTC. Protein sequence: CASSAAGGGGYGYTF.